The entry below gives a single TCR beta chain sequence along with its context. No antigen is known for it. Base qualities are not recorded, but no much larger clone differs from it by a single base. Receptor libraries were prepared by the immunoSEQ multiplex PCR assay. What TCRdb holds here is the immuneACCESS table cut down to in-frame rearrangements. Part of the clones is not present; checked against another copy, under half of the missing clones reflect an unresolved V gene, and the others are unexplained. This sample has 55,000 to 70,000 clones in its table, and 90% of those were observed once. Together, the top ten hold under 2.5% of the sample. CDR3 length: 14 amino acids, cysteine to phenylalanine. Only CDR3 DNA remains: 42 bases, in frame from the first base. V has 2 bases trimmed and J has 4 bases trimmed; junction bases matching no gene number 5. The germline V gene provides CDR1 SGDLS and CDR2 YYNGEE.

This specimen comes from a study of T cell changes during pregnancy in multiple sclerosis (dated by TCRdb to the late 2010s). About the study as a whole: In women with multiple sclerosis, the researchers looked at how the T cell repertoire shifted as pregnancy progressed.

The clonotype was recovered from a female donor in good health, enrolled as a control in a pregnancy study. This specimen was peripheral blood, taken in the first trimester of pregnancy. This receptor chain uses TRBV9 and TRBJ2-5, with 7 middle bases fitting TRBD2. The nucleotide sequence reads as follows: TGTGCCAGCAGCGTTTTGGGGGGGGGAGAGACCCAGTACTTC. It translates as CASSVLGGGETQYF.